Presented here are 20 T cell receptor beta chains from one specimen sequenced in a study of CD8 T cells in ankylosing spondylitis. Study-wide findings and caveats: Seemingly characteristic of ankylosing spondylitis blood was a TCR beta motif consisting of about 8 highly homologous variants.

Antigen specificity for these receptors is unknown. TCRdb passed the 5' RACE reads through MiXCR, listing each CDR3 protein once. The sample lists about 800,000 distinct CDR3 sequences, roughly 10% seen once, with 0.51% in the top ten. The sample taken for sequencing was blood, either unsorted or a sorted T cell fraction (not recorded which). Receptors were obtained from a male donor with ankylosing spondylitis.

A single count supports this clonotype. The V and J genes are TRBV6-2 or TRBV6-3 and TRBJ1-2; D perhaps matches TRBD1 (6 bases). Germline V CDR1 and CDR2: MNHEY, SVGEGT. The CDR3 loop spans 14 amino acids. The germline V and J ends were trimmed by 7 bases and 3 bases, with 15 bases remaining between them. CDR3: CASTRGTSYYGYTF. As DNA, the CDR3 is TGTGCCAGCACCCGCGGGACATCATACTATGGCTACACCTTC.

This clonotype occurred many times. This chain links TRBV5-1 with TRBJ2-7; 8 nucleotides agree with TRBD1. With 3 bases clipped from V and 3 bases from J, the junction kept 5 bases outside the gene matches. Germline CDR1 is SGHRS and CDR2 is YFSETQ. The CDR3 is 14 residues long. The CDR3 DNA sequence: TGCGCCAGCAGCTCCCGGGACAGGCTCTACGAGCAGTACTTC. The encoded protein is CASSSRDRLYEQYF.

The chain recombines TRBV7-2 with TRBJ1-2, with a tentative D call TRBD1 (5 bases). Germline V gene sequence: CDR1 SGHTA, CDR2 FQGNSA. With 0 bases removed from V and 6 bases from J, the gap between germline ends came to 14 bases. This CDR3 comprises 15 residues. CDR3 sequence reads: CASSLAVGLENGYTF. The CDR3, as DNA: TGTGCCAGCAGCTTAGCCGTGGGGCTTGAGAATGGCTACACCTTC.

This clonotype was seen only a few times. The rearrangement links TRBV2 to TRBJ2-4; D tentatively fits TRBD1 or TRBD2 (5 bases each). Germline V lookup: CDR1 SNHLY, CDR2 FYNNEI. Trimming left V 6 bases short and J 7 bases short, with 10 bases between. This CDR3 is 12 amino acids long. CDR3 sequence: CASSRGRNIQYF. The CDR3 DNA reads TGTGCCAGCAGCCGGGGACGGAACATTCAGTACTTC.

This clonotype was observed a few times. The rearrangement links TRBV7-9 to TRBJ1-1; D perhaps matches TRBD1 (5 bases). Deletions cut 7 bases from V and 4 bases from J, with 13 bases between. Germline CDR1 reads SEHNR; CDR2 reads FQNEAQ (reference sequence). The CDR3 runs 13 residues. This CDR3 is CASTSRGGTEAFF. CDR3 coding DNA: TGTGCCAGCACCTCTAGGGGAGGCACTGAAGCTTTCTTT.

This clonotype turned up a few times. This chain joins TRBV29-1 and TRBJ2-7; 14 positions agree with TRBD2. V lost 5 bases to trimming and J lost 3 bases; unmatched junction nucleotides: 12. This CDR3 has 17 amino acids. CDR1 and CDR2 from the germline V gene are SQVTM and ANQGSEA. CDR3 loop: CSVYLLKTSGRDYEQYF. The CDR3 DNA reads as TGCAGCGTTTATCTATTAAAGACTAGCGGGAGGGACTACGAGCAGTACTTC.

This clonotype appeared a few times. This chain links TRBV4-3 with TRBJ2-7; 7 positions match TRBD2. CDR1 is LGHNA, CDR2 YSLEER, per germline. V shed 0 bases and J 2 bases; nucleotides not matched to a gene: 4. The CDR3 runs to 15 residues. CDR3: CASSQDTGRAYEQYF. CDR3 coding DNA: TGCGCCAGCAGCCAAGACACGGGGAGGGCCTACGAGCAGTACTTC.

The chain employs TRBV6-2 or TRBV6-3 and TRBJ1-6; D is possibly TRBD1 (5 bases). Germline-derived CDR1 and CDR2 are MNHEY and SVGEGT. V dropped 2 bases and J dropped 0 bases, with 11 bases sitting between them. This CDR3 contains 17 residues. The CDR3 region is CASSYDSGSSYNSPLHF. DNA for the CDR3: TGTGCCAGCAGTTACGACAGCGGGAGCTCCTATAATTCACCCCTCCACTTT.

The genes are TRBV20-1 and TRBJ2-7; 8 nucleotides align to TRBD2. This CDR3 comprises 13 residues. Trimming removed 1 base from V and 5 bases from J; junction bases left unmatched: 4. Germline V gene lookup returns CDR1 DFQATT and CDR2 SNEGSKA (reference sequence). The CDR3 region is CSARGLARNEQYF. The DNA of the CDR3 is TGCAGTGCTAGAGGACTAGCGCGTAACGAGCAGTACTTC.

The V and J genes are TRBV20-1 and TRBJ2-7; 14 bases agree with TRBD2. Germline lookup yields CDR1 DFQATT and CDR2 SNEGSKA (reference sequence). The ends lost 0 bases at V and 7 bases at J; junction bases unmatched: 8. The CDR3 has 16 residues. The CDR3 DNA is TGCAGTGCTAGAGATTTGGGACTAGCGGGGGCCGGAGAGCAGTACTTC. It specifies CSARDLGLAGAGEQYF.

This clonotype has more than one count but fewer than ten. The CDR3 DNA reads TGCGCCAGCAGCCCGGGGGACAGTCCCTTTATCCGGCGGGCTTTCTTT. It specifies CASSPGDSPFIRRAFF. This chain uses TRBV5-1 with TRBJ1-1; 7 nucleotides agree with TRBD1. Germline lookup yields CDR1 SGHRS and CDR2 YFSETQ. Unmatched junction bases numbered 20, after V lost 4 bases and J lost 11 bases. CDR3 length: 16 residues.

The V call is TRBV20-1, the J call TRBJ1-5, with 8 bases that match TRBD1. Germline assignment: CDR1 DFQATT and CDR2 SNEGSKA (reference sequence). The CDR3 has 15 amino acids. After removal of 2 bases from V and 4 bases from J, the junction contained 7 bases not matched to a gene. The CDR3 protein is CSARPGTGQNQPQHF. In DNA form, the CDR3 reads TGCAGTGCTAGACCCGGGACAGGCCAAAATCAGCCCCAGCATTTT.

This clonotype has at least ten counts. The gene calls are TRBV10-3 and TRBJ2-7, with TRBD2 matching 12 bases. CDR3 length: 14 residues. Germline CDR1 and CDR2: ENHRY and SYGVKD. Trimming at V came to 4 bases and at J to 7 bases, leaving 5 bases not matched to a gene. DNA of the CDR3: TGTGCCATCAGTGGACTAGCGGGAGAGTCGGAGCAGTACTTC. Protein: CAISGLAGESEQYF.

This clonotype was detected ten times or more. The CDR3 DNA follows: TGCGCCAGCAGCTCCGAGCCAGGAGGGGGGATAGAAGCTTTCTTT. Its translation: CASSSEPGGGIEAFF. This rearrangement joins TRBV5-1 to TRBJ1-1, with a possible D match to TRBD1 (6 bases). V lost 3 bases, J lost 8 bases, and 20 bases lay in between. CDR1 and CDR2 from the germline V gene are SGHRS and YFSETQ. CDR3 length: 15 amino acids.

The sample holds a few counts of this clonotype. The rearrangement joins TRBV11-2 to TRBJ2-6; 9 bases agree with TRBD1. CDR1 is SGHAT, CDR2 FQNNGV, per germline. This CDR3 region has 18 residues. Trimming at V came to 5 bases and at J to 0 bases, leaving 8 bases not matched to a gene. CDR3 loop: CASSKGTGQSSGANVLTF. In nucleotides, the CDR3 is TGTGCCAGCAGCAAGGGGACAGGGCAGAGCTCTGGGGCCAACGTCCTGACTTTC.

This clonotype turned up a few times. This sequence joins TRBV6-5 and TRBJ2-7; D is ambiguous. In germline, CDR1 is MNHEY, CDR2 SVGAGI. V was cut by 1 base and J by 0 bases, with 13 bases left in between. The CDR3 consists of 16 residues. The CDR3 nucleotides read TGTGCCAGCAGTTACTGGAGCCCCCATTTCTCCTACGAGCAGTACTTC. Amino acids: CASSYWSPHFSYEQYF.

This clonotype was detected only a few times. V and J are TRBV15 and TRBJ1-1; D gene uncertain. This CDR3 is 11 amino acids long. Trimming pared 5 bases from V and 4 bases from J, leaving 5 bases between. Germline V CDR1 and CDR2: LNHNV, YYDKDF (reference sequence). The CDR3 DNA follows: TGTGCCACCAGCGTCTTCACTGAAGCTTTCTTT. Protein product: CATSVFTEAFF.

The chain has TRBV7-8 and TRBJ2-3; maybe TRBD2 (6 bases). Trimming pared 11 bases from V and 2 bases from J, leaving 17 bases between. Germline CDR1 SGHVS, CDR2 FQNEAQ. This CDR3 is 14 amino acids long. The CDR3 coding sequence is TGTGCCTCCGCCTGGCGGGGAGTCACAGATACGCAGTATTTT. Translating gives CASAWRGVTDTQYF. Drawing the rest from reference TRBV7-8 and TRBJ2-3, the complete variable domain is GAGVSQSPRYKVAKRGQDVALRCDPISGHVSLFWYQQALGQGPEFLTYFQNEAQLDKSGLPSDRFFAERPEGSVSTLKIQRTQQEDSAVYLCASAWRGVTDTQYFGPGTRLTVL.

This clonotype was recorded many times. The rearrangement links TRBV29-1 to TRBJ2-3; D is possibly TRBD1 (5 bases). CDR1 and CDR2 from the germline V gene are SQVTM and ANQGSEA. Trimming left V 8 bases short and J 2 bases short, with 14 bases between. CDR3 length: 13 amino acids. The CDR3 coding sequence is TGCAGCTCAGTGGCAGGGAACACAGATACGCAGTATTTT. This gives the protein CSSVAGNTDTQYF.

Of note for this clonotype: This sequence may be a read error, since a much larger clone differs from it by one base. The gene calls are TRBV5-1 and TRBJ1-2; the D is unclear. The CDR3 extends over 13 amino acids. Germline lookup yields CDR1 SGHRS and CDR2 YFSETQ. The CDR3 region is CASSLRASYGHTF. The CDR3, as DNA: TGCGCCAGCAGCTTAAGGGCAAGCTATGGCCACACCTTC.